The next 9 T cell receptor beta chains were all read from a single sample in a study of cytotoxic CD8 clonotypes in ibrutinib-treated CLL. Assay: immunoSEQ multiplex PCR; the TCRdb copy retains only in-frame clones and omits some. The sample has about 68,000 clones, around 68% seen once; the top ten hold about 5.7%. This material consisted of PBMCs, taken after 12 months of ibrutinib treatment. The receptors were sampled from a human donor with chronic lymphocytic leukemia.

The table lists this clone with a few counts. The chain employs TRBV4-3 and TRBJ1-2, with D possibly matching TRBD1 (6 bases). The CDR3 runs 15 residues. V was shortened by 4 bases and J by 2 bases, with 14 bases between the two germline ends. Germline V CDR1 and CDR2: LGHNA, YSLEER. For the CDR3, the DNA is TGCGCCAGCAGCCCCACTTCTCAGGGGAACTATGGCTACACCTTC. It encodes CASSPTSQGNYGYTF.

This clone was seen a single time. The CDR3 is CAWSPRTTDTQYF. In DNA form, the CDR3 reads TGTGCCTGGAGTCCCAGGACCACAGATACGCAGTATTTT. V is TRBV30 and J is TRBJ2-3; no definite D call. Germline CDR1 GTSNPN, CDR2 SVGIG (reference sequence). V was trimmed by 2 bases and J by 2 bases, leaving 8 bases between them. The CDR3 runs 13 residues.

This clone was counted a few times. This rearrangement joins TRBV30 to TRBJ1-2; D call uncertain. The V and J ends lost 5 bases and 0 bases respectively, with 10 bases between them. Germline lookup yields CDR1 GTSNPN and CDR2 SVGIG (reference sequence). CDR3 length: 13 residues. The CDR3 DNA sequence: TGTGCCTGGGCCACGGAAGCTAACTATGGCTACACCTTC. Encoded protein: CAWATEANYGYTF.

CDR3 nucleotides: TGTGCCAGCAGCACCACTAGCGGGGGGGCCCTGGAGACCCAGTACTTC. Translating gives CASSTTSGGALETQYF. The chain uses TRBV5-4 and TRBJ2-5; 13 bases fit TRBD2. The germline CDR1 and CDR2 sequences are SGHNT and YYREEE (reference sequence). V was pared by 4 bases and J by 5 bases, with 8 bases of the junction left unmatched. This CDR3 spans 16 amino acids.

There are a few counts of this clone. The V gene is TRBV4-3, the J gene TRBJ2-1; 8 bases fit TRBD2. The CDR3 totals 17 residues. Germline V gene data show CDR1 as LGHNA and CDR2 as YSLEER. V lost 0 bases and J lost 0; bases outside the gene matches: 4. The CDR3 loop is CASSQDRGGRSYNEQFF. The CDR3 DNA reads TGCGCCAGCAGCCAAGATCGGGGGGGGCGCTCCTACAATGAGCAGTTCTTC.

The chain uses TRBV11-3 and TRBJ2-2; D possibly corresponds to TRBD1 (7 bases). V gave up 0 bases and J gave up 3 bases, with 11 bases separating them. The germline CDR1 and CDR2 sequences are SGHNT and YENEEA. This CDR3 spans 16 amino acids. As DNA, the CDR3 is TGTGCCAGCAGCTTAGATACAGGGGACTACACCGGGGAGCTGTTTTTT. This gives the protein CASSLDTGDYTGELFF.

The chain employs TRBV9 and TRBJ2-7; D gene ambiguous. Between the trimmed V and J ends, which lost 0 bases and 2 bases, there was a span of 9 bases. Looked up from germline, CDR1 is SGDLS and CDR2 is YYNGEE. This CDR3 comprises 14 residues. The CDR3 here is CASSVARQTYEQYF. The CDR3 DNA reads TGTGCCAGCAGCGTAGCAAGGCAGACCTACGAGCAGTACTTC.

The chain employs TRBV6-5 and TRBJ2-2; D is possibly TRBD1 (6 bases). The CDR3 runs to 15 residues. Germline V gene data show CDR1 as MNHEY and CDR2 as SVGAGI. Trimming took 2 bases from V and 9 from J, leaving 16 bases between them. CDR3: CASSYLKTGTWELFF. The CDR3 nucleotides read TGTGCCAGCAGTTACCTCAAGACAGGAACGTGGGAGCTGTTTTTT.

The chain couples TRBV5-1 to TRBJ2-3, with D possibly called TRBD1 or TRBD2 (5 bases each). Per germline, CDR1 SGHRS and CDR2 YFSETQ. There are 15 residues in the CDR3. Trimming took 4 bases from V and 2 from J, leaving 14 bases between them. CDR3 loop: CASSKRDPFTDTQYF. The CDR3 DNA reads TGCGCCAGCAGCAAAAGGGACCCCTTCACAGATACGCAGTATTTT.